This TCR beta chain was captured by sequencing in a study of shared clonotypes between healthy human individuals. The repertoire was sequenced with immunoSEQ multiplex PCR; TCRdb's copy has only in-frame clones and lacks some. The sample includes fewer than 550,000 clones, roughly 85% seen only once; the top ten take around 12%. Between the trimmed V and J ends, which lost 2 bases and 4 bases, there was a span of 13 bases. CDR1 and CDR2 from the germline V gene are SGHRS and YFSETQ. The CDR3 totals 15 residues. This clonotype was obtained from a woman in her thirties or forties in good health. Some clones in this sample may be carry-over from other donors' samples. The chain uses TRBV5-1 and TRBJ2-1, with TRBD1 as a possible D gene (6 bases). The sample was PBMCs. DNA of the CDR3: TGCGCCAGCAGCTTTGACAGGCCAACGTACAATGAGCAGTTCTTC. This sequence encodes CASSFDRPTYNEQFF.